These 7 T cell receptor beta chains came from one sample sequenced in a study of blood T cell repertoires in COVID-19. The table came from immunoSEQ multiplex PCR; TCRdb's copy has only in-frame clones and leaves some out. There are 100,000 to 150,000 clones in the sample; more than 70% occur only once, and 1.5% to 2% lies in the top ten. The material sequenced was peripheral blood. The receptors stem from a man between 65 and 79 years old with acute or convalescent COVID-19.

The chain is built from TRBV7-9 and TRBJ1-2; maybe TRBD1 (6 bases). The CDR3 spans 17 residues. Germline V gene sequence: CDR1 SEHNR, CDR2 FQNEAQ (reference sequence). Between the trimmed V and J ends, which lost 0 bases and 0 bases, there was a span of 14 bases. For the CDR3, the DNA is TGTGCCAGCAGCTTAGCGCTCGACAGGAGCTCTAACTATGGCTACACCTTC. This gives the protein CASSLALDRSSNYGYTF.

V gene TRBV12-3 or TRBV12-4 combines with J gene TRBJ1-1; a weak D match, TRBD1 (5 bases). The V end was cut by 6 bases, the J end by 6 bases, with 14 bases between. The CDR3 loop spans 13 amino acids. CDR3 bases: TGTGCCAGCAGGACCGGGGGAGCCGCTGAAGCTTTCTTT. This translates into CASRTGGAAEAFF.

The gene calls are TRBV11-2 and TRBJ2-3; TRBD1 matches 7 bases. Germline CDR1 SGHAT, CDR2 FQNNGV. CDR3 length: 15 residues. With V trimmed by 5 bases and J by 2 bases, 7 bases remained unmatched. The CDR3 coding sequence is TGTGCCAGCAGCCCCAACAGGGGTTTCACAGATACGCAGTATTTT. It is translated as CASSPNRGFTDTQYF.

The chain couples TRBV18 to TRBJ1-1; possible D gene TRBD1, 6 bases. The germline V gene encodes CDR1 KGHSH and CDR2 LQKENI. The CDR3 sequence is 11 residues long. V shed 2 bases and J shed 13 bases, with 11 bases lying between them. CDR3 DNA sequence: TGTGCCAGCTCACCAGGGGACACGGGTTTCTTT. As protein: CASSPGDTGFF.

This clone was detected a few times. The chain uses TRBV5-1 and TRBJ1-2, with a tentative D call TRBD1 (6 bases). The ends were cut back, 7 bases at V and 6 bases at J, with 19 bases in the middle. Germline CDR1 reads SGHRS; CDR2 reads YFSETQ. The CDR3 consists of 14 residues. CDR3 sequence: CASGKNGGGNGYTF. The CDR3 DNA is TGCGCCAGCGGCAAAAATGGGGGCGGTAATGGCTACACCTTC.

The CDR3 here is CASSLAPQGPTEAFF. For the CDR3, the DNA is TGCGCCAGCAGCTTGGCCCCACAGGGACCCACTGAAGCTTTCTTT. This rearrangement joins TRBV5-1 to TRBJ1-1; D is possibly TRBD1 (6 bases). Deletions cut 0 bases from V and 4 bases from J, with 13 bases between. CDR3 length: 15 residues. Germline V gives CDR1 SGHRS, CDR2 YFSETQ.

The chain joins TRBV30 to TRBJ1-1; 8 nucleotides match TRBD1. The germline CDR1 and CDR2 sequences are GTSNPN and SVGIG (reference sequence). The CDR3 spans 13 residues. V was clipped by 1 base and J by 11 bases; unmatched bases: 9. CDR3 protein: CAWSGTGPGRAFF. The CDR3 DNA is TGTGCCTGGAGTGGGACAGGGCCCGGGCGGGCTTTCTTT.